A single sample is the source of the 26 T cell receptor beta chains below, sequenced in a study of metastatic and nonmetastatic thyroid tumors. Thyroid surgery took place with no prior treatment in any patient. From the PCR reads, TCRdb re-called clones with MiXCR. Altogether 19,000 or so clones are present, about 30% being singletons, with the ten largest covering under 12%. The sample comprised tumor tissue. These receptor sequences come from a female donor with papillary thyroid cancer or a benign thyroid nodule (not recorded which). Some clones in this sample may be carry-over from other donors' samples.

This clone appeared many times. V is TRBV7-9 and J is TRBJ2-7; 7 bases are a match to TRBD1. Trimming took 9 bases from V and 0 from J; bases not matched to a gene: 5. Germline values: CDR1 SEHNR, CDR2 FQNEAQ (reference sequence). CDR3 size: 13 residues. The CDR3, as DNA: TGTGCCAGTGTGGACAGGAGCTCCTACGAGCAGTACTTC. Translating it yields CASVDRSSYEQYF.

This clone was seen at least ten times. The CDR3 bases are TGCGCCAGCAGCTTGTCCCCGGGACAGCTTAACACTGAAGCTTTCTTT. It encodes CASSLSPGQLNTEAFF. J is TRBJ1-1 and V is TRBV5-1, with 7 bases identical to TRBD1. J gave up 2 bases and V 1 base, and 8 bases lay outside the gene matches. Germline loops: CDR1 SGHRS, CDR2 YFSETQ. The CDR3 runs to 16 residues. Looking up the rest from reference TRBV5-1 and TRBJ1-1 gives the full variable domain: KAGVTQTPRYLIKTRGQQVTLSCSPISGHRSVSWYQQTPGQGLQFLFEYFSETQRNKGNFPGRFSGRQFSNSRSEMNVSTLELGDSALYLCASSLSPGQLNTEAFFGQGTRLTVV.

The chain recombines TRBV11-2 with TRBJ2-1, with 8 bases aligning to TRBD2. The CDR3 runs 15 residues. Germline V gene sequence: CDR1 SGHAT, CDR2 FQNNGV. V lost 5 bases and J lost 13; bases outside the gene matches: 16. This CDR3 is CASSTRTSKYNYQFF. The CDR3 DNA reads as TGTGCCAGCAGCACTCGGACTAGCAAGTACAATTATCAGTTCTTC.

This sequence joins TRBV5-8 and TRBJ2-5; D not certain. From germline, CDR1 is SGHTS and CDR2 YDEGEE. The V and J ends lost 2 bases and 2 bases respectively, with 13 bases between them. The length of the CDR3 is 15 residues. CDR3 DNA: TGTGCCAGCAGCTTTTTATCGGCACAGCAAGAGACCCAGTACTTC. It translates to CASSFLSAQQETQYF.

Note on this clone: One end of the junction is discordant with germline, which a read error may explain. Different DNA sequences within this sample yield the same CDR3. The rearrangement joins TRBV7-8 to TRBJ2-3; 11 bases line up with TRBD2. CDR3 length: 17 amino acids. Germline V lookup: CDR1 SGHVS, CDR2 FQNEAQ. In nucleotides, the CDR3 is TGTGCTAGCAGATCAGGACTAGCGGGCATCTTCACAGATACTCAGTATTTT. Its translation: CASRSGLAGIFTDTQYF.

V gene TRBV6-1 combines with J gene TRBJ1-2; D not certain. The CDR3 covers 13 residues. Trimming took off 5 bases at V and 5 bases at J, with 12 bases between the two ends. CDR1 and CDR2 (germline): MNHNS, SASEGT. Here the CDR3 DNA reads TGTGCCAGCAGTTCGACCGGAACATATGGCTACACCTTC. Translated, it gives CASSSTGTYGYTF.

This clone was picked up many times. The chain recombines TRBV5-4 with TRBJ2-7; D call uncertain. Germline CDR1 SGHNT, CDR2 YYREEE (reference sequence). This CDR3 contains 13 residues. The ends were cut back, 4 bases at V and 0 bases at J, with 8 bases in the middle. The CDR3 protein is CASSPPGSYEQYF. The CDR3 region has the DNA TGTGCCAGCAGCCCACCGGGCTCCTACGAGCAGTACTTC.

CDR3 DNA: TGTGCCTGGACTACCCCAGGGGCCAGTCGCGCTTTCTTT. Protein: CAWTTPGASRAFF. V gene TRBV30 combines with J gene TRBJ1-1; tentative D call: TRBD1 (6 bases). Trimming cost V 4 bases and J 11 bases, with 20 bases left between them. Germline loops: CDR1 GTSNPN, CDR2 SVGIG (reference sequence). The CDR3 sequence is 13 residues long.

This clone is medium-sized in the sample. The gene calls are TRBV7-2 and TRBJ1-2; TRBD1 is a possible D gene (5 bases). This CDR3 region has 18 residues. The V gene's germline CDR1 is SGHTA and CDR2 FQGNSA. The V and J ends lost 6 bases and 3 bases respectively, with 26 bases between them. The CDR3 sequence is CASRYPRVPPSTYYGYTF. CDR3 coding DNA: TGTGCCAGCAGATATCCCAGGGTGCCCCCTTCGACCTACTATGGCTACACCTTC.

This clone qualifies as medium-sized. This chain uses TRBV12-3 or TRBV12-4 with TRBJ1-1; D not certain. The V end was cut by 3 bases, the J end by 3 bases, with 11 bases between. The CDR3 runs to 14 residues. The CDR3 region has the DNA TGTGCCAGCAGTTTCGGGCAGTCTTACACTGAAGCTTTCTTT. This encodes CASSFGQSYTEAFF.

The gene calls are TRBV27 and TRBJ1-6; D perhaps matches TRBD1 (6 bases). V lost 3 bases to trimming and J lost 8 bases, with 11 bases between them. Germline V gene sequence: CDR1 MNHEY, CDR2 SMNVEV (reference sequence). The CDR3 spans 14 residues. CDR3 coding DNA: TGTGCCAGCAGTTTTGAGGGGGAGTATTCACCCCTCCACTTT. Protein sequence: CASSFEGEYSPLHF.

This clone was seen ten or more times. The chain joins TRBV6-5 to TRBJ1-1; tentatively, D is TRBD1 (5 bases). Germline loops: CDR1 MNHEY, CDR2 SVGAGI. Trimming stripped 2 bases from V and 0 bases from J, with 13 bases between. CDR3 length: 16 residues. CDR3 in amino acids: CASSYAPGRVNTEAFF. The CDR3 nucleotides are TGTGCCAGCAGTTACGCGCCGGGACGGGTGAACACTGAAGCTTTCTTT.

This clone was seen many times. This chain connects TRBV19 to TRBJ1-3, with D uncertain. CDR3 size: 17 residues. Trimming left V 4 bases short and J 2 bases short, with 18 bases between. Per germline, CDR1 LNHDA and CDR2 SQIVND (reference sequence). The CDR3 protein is CASSTPGTASTGNTIYF. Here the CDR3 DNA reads TGTGCCAGTAGTACACCAGGAACAGCCTCGACTGGAAACACCATATATTTT. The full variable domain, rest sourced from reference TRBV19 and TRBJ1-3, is DGGITQSPKYLFRKEGQNVTLSCEQNLNHDAMYWYRQDPGQGLRLIYYSQIVNDFQKGDIAEGYSVSREKKESFPLTVTSAQKNPTAFYLCASSTPGTASTGNTIYFGEGSWLTVV.

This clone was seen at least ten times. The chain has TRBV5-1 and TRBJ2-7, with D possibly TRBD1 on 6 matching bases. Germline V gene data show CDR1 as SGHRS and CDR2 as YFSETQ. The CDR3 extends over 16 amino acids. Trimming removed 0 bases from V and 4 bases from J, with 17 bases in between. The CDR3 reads CASSLAPGSQGYEQYF. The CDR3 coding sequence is TGCGCCAGCAGCTTGGCGCCGGGCTCTCAGGGGTACGAGCAGTACTTC.

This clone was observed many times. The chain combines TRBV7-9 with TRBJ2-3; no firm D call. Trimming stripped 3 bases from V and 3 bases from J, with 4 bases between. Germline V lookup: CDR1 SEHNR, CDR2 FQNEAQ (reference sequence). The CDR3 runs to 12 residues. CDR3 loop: CASSFLTDTQYF. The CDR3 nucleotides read TGTGCCAGCAGCTTTCTGACAGATACGCAGTATTTT. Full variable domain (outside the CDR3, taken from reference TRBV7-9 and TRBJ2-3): DTGVSQNPRHKITKRGQNVTFRCDPISEHNRLYWYRQTLGQGPEFLTYFQNEAQLEKSRLLSDRFSAERPKGSFSTLEIQRTEQGDSAMYLCASSFLTDTQYFGPGTRLTVL.

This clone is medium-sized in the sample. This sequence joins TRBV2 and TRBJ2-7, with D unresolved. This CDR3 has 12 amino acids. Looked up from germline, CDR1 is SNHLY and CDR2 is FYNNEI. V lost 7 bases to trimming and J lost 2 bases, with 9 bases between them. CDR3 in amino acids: CASTVPPYEQYF. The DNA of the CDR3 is TGTGCCAGCACGGTACCACCCTACGAGCAGTACTTC.

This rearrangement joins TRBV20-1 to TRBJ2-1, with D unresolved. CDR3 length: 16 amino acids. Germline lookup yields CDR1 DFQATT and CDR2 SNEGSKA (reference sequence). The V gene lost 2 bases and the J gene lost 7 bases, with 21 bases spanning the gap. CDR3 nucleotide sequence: TGCAGTGCTAGAACCAGGACCCCCGGTCGGGCGAATGAGCAGTTCTTC. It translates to CSARTRTPGRANEQFF.

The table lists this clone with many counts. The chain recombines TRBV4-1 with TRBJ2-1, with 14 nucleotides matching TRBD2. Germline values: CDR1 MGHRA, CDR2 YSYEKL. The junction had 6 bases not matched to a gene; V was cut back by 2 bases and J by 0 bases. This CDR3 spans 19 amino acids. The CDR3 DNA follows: TGCGCCAGCAGCCAAACAATCGGGACTAGCGGGAGCTCCTACAATGAGCAGTTCTTC. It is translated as CASSQTIGTSGSSYNEQFF.

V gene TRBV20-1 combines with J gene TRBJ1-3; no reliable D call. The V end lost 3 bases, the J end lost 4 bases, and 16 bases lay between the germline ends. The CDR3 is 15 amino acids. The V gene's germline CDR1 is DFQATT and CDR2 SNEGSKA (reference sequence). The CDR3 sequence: CSAREHMNLGNTIYF. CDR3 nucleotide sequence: TGCAGTGCTAGGGAACACATGAATCTGGGAAACACCATATATTTT.

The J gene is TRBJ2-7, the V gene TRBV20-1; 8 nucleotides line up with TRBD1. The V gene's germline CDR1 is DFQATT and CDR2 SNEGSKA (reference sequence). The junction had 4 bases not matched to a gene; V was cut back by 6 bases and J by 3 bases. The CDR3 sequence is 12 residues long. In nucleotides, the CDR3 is TGCAGTGCCCGACAGGGGTTCTACGAGCAGTACTTC. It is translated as CSARQGFYEQYF.

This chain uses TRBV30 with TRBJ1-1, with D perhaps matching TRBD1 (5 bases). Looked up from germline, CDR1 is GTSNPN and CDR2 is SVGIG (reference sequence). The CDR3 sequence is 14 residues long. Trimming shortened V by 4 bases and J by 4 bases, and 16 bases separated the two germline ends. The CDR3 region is CAWIPGTLGTEAFF. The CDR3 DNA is TGTGCCTGGATTCCAGGGACCCTAGGCACTGAAGCTTTCTTT.

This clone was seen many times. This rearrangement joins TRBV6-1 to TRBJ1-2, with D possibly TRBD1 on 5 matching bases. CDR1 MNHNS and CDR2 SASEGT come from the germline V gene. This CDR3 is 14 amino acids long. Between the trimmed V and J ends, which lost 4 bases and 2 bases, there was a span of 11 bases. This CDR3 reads CASSAGPSNYGYTF. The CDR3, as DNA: TGTGCCAGCAGTGCGGGACCGTCGAACTATGGCTACACCTTC.

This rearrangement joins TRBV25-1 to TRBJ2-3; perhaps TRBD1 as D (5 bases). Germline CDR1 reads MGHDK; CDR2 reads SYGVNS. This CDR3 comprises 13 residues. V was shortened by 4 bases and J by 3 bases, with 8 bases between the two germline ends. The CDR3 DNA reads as TGTGCCAGCAGTGGCAGGGATACAGATACGCAGTATTTT. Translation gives CASSGRDTDTQYF.

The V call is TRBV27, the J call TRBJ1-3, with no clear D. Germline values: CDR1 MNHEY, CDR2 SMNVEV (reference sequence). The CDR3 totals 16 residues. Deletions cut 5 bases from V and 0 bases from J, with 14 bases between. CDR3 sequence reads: CASSRTFRSSGNTIYF. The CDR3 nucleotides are TGTGCCAGCAGTCGTACGTTTAGGAGCTCTGGAAACACCATATATTTT.

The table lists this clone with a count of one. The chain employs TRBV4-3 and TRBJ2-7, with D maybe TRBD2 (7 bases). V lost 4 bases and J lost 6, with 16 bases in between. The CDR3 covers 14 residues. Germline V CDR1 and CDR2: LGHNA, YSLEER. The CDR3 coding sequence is TGCGCCAGCAGCCCTGGGGGGGGCATCAGCGAGCAGTACTTC. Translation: CASSPGGGISEQYF.

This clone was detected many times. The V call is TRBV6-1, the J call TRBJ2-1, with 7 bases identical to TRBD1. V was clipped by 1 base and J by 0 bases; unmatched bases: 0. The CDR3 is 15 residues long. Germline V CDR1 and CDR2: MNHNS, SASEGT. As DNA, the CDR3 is TGTGCCAGCAGTGAAGGGGACAGCTCCTACAATGAGCAGTTCTTC. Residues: CASSEGDSSYNEQFF.